This record concerns one T cell receptor beta chain sequence. This clonotype has a handful of counts. The antigen this receptor binds is unknown. No base qualities exist here, and no much larger clone lies one base off it. RNA was isolated from bulk unsorted tissue, and RNA quality was assessed with a NanoDrop ND-1000 and an Agilent 2100. All donors had newly diagnosed lung cancer, had not received prior chemotherapy, and were admitted for thoracic surgery in China between August and November 2014. Anyone who had undergone radiotherapy or chemotherapy before, or who had another cancer at the same time, was left out of the study. Pieces of surgical tissue measuring roughly 1-2.3 cm3 were kept in RNAlater solution and stored at -80 degrees C until use. The source of the sample is a study of tumor and adjacent non-tumor tissue in lung cancer (dated by TCRdb to about 2018). With regard to the full study: By cancer type, the cohort comprised 11 to 12 adenocarcinoma patients, a couple of squamous cell carcinoma patients and 1 small cell lung cancer patient. The approximately 15 enrolled patients, of whom around ten were men and 5 were women, were aged about 30 to 80 years and were diagnosed with TNM stage I to III disease. In total, sequencing yielded 125,075,908 productive TCRbeta reads, which works out to an average of about 4.2 million reads per sample. For each patient, one tumor sample and one normal lung sample were taken, giving under 35 paired specimens that underwent TCRbeta CDR3 sequencing. Using bulk TCRbeta repertoires from 15 lung cancer patients, the study set lung tumor tissue side by side with matched distant non-tumor lung tissue. Broad study findings and their caveats: TCR diversity was significantly higher in younger patients, and greater tumor TCR diversity was associated with shorter overall survival and shorter disease-free survival. Tumor tissue showed significantly higher TCR diversity (inverse Simpson) than normal lung tissue, at about 400 vs 150 (P = 0.0075, Mann-Whitney U test). Because peripheral blood was not sequenced, the blood TCRbeta repertoires of the lung cancer patients in the study went unexamined. Only around 15 patients were included in the cohort, and the need for larger samples and more detailed clinical data was noted by the authors. The top 100 clones made up a significantly larger cumulative share of the repertoire in normal lung than in tumor tissue. The methods do not name the sequencing platform or mention unique molecular identifiers.

The library was built by means of multiplex PCR. These reads were obtained on an Illumina HiSeq 2500. TCRbeta libraries were constructed through three rounds of nested PCR with primers (Table S4) according to protocols adapted from ARM-PCR. Before sequencing, PCR products of 200-500 bp were excised from the gel and purified with the QIAquick gel extraction kit. From the authors' description of their analysis: Trimmomatic was used to clean the reads, FLASH merged the cleaned reads into complete CDR3 sequences, and MiTCR assigned the sequences to V(D)J germline segments. VDJtools was used to compute clonal diversity as the inverse Simpson's index. In-frame sequences without a premature stop codon were defined as productive reads. Through fastp at Q25 and MiXCR, TCRdb rebuilt clones from the public reads, retaining in-frame beta chains. CDR3 protein sequences are deduplicated, and each keeps its most common genes and DNA. TCRdb's processing, not the authors', yielded these V and J calls. This sample holds 60,000 to 85,000 distinct CDR3 sequences; 60% to 85% were observed only once. Together, the top ten hold approximately 12% of the sample.

V and J lose 3 bases and 0 bases, and a span of 10 bases separates them. Its CDR3 holds 15 amino acids, cysteine through phenylalanine. Just the 45-base CDR3 DNA is kept, in frame starting at base 1. The germline V gene sets CDR1 to MRHNA and CDR2 to SNTAGT. This receptor was taken from a woman aged 45-60 years with non-small cell lung cancer. The source material was lung tumor tissue. The chain is encoded by TRBV6-4 joined to TRBJ2-3, with the D segment identity uncertain. CDR3 sequence: CASSEESRSTDTQYF. The nucleotides read TGTGCCAGCAGTGAAGAAAGCAGGAGCACAGATACGCAGTATTTT.